Each of the 25 T cell receptor beta chains below was sequenced from the same sample in a study of human T cells and chemical hapten exposure. Time point defined: pre-sensitization, week 0. The treatment denotes: therapeutic diphenylcyclopropenone sensitization with weekly scalp DPC. In TCRdb, the RACE reads were re-called with MiXCR into one record per CDR3 protein. The repertoire holds 270,000 or so distinct CDR3 sequences, with over 7.5% as singletons. The material sequenced was whole blood, taken in connection with sensitization to the hapten diphenylcyclopropenone (DPC). Every receptor here comes from a man between 18 and 35 years old with alopecia areata. Some clones in this sample may be carry-over from other donors' samples.

There are a few counts of this clonotype. V gene TRBV7-2 combines with J gene TRBJ2-7; a possible D gene is TRBD1 (5 bases). This CDR3 spans 21 amino acids. V gave up 0 bases and J gave up 3 bases, with 30 bases separating them. CDR1 is SGHTA, CDR2 FQGNSA, per germline. The CDR3 reads CASSLAISVGAGLPGDYEQYF. As DNA, the CDR3 is TGTGCCAGCAGCTTAGCTATCTCCGTGGGTGCAGGGCTTCCCGGTGACTACGAGCAGTACTTC.

The rearrangement links TRBV7-9 to TRBJ2-1, with D tentatively TRBD2 (5 bases). V lost 1 base to trimming and J lost 9 bases, with 7 bases between them. The germline gives CDR1 SEHNR, CDR2 FQNEAQ (reference sequence). This CDR3 contains 12 residues. DNA of the CDR3: TGTGCCAGCAGCTTAGTTGCGGGTGAGCAGTTCTTC. As protein: CASSLVAGEQFF. Variable domain in full (rest from reference TRBV7-9 and TRBJ2-1): DTGVSQNPRHKITKRGQNVTFRCDPISEHNRLYWYRQTLGQGPEFLTYFQNEAQLEKSRLLSDRFSAERPKGSFSTLEIQRTEQGDSAMYLCASSLVAGEQFFGPGTRLTVL.

The chain employs TRBV6-2 or TRBV6-3 and TRBJ1-1; 8 bases line up with TRBD1. Germline V gene lookup returns CDR1 MNHEY and CDR2 SVGEGT. CDR3 length equals 15 residues. After removal of 2 bases from V and 4 bases from J, the junction contained 6 bases not matched to a gene. In nucleotides, the CDR3 is TGTGCCAGCAGTTACGGACAGGGAGGTTCCACTGAAGCTTTCTTT. It yields the protein CASSYGQGGSTEAFF.

The rearrangement links TRBV9 to TRBJ1-3; perhaps TRBD1 as D (5 bases). Germline V lookup: CDR1 SGDLS, CDR2 YYNGEE. There are 16 residues in the CDR3. Between the trimmed V and J ends, which lost 0 bases and 4 bases, there was a span of 14 bases. In DNA form, the CDR3 reads TGTGCCAGCAGCGTAGGGCAGGGCCTTCGGGGAAACACCATATATTTT. Protein: CASSVGQGLRGNTIYF.

This clonotype has more than one count but fewer than ten. This rearrangement joins TRBV20-1 to TRBJ1-5, with D possibly being TRBD1 (5 bases). Germline-derived CDR1 and CDR2 are DFQATT and SNEGSKA (reference sequence). Trimming stripped 6 bases from V and 0 bases from J, with 24 bases between. CDR3 length: 18 amino acids. The CDR3 protein is CSAWSDGGPSSSNQPQHF. For the CDR3, the DNA is TGCAGTGCGTGGAGTGACGGGGGACCGTCCTCTAGCAATCAGCCCCAGCATTTT.

The CDR3 DNA reads TGCAGTGTACATCCCGACAGGGACACTGAAGCTTTCTTT. This encodes CSVHPDRDTEAFF. The genes are TRBV20-1 and TRBJ1-1, with 7 nucleotides matching TRBD1. With V trimmed by 7 bases and J by 3 bases, 8 bases remained unmatched. The CDR3 spans 13 residues. Germline V gene sequence: CDR1 DFQATT, CDR2 SNEGSKA (reference sequence).

This clonotype was found a few times. The chain recombines TRBV13 with TRBJ1-1; D is possibly TRBD1 (5 bases). V was pared by 6 bases and J by 1 base, with 18 bases between. Germline V gene sequence: CDR1 PRHDT, CDR2 FYEKMQ (reference sequence). The CDR3 has 16 amino acids. The CDR3 spells CASREPGFTSNTEAFF. In DNA form, the CDR3 reads TGTGCCAGCAGGGAACCAGGGTTTACCTCGAACACTGAAGCTTTCTTT. Variable domain in full (rest from reference TRBV13 and TRBJ1-1): AAGVIQSPRHLIKEKRETATLKCYPIPRHDTVYWYQQGPGQDPQFLISFYEKMQSDKGSIPDRFSAQQFSDYHSELNMSSLELGDSALYFCASREPGFTSNTEAFFGQGTRLTVV.

The V call is TRBV29-1, the J call TRBJ2-5, with TRBD2 identical over 8 bases. The CDR3 runs to 12 residues. V trimming: 8 bases; J trimming: 3 bases; junction bases outside the gene matches: 5. Germline V gives CDR1 SQVTM, CDR2 ANQGSEA. As DNA, the CDR3 is TGCAGCTTTACTAGCGGTAAAGAGACCCAGTACTTC. This gives the protein CSFTSGKETQYF.

This clonotype was seen more than once but under ten times. This sequence joins TRBV20-1 and TRBJ2-1; a weak D match, TRBD1 (5 bases). The CDR3 extends over 12 amino acids. CDR1 and CDR2 from the germline V gene are DFQATT and SNEGSKA (reference sequence). Trimming took 5 bases from V and 3 from J, leaving 8 bases between them. In DNA, the CDR3 is TGCAGTGCTCCGGACAACTACAATGAGCAGTTCTTC. This encodes CSAPDNYNEQFF.

This sequence joins TRBV20-1 and TRBJ2-1, with 11 bases matching TRBD1. CDR1 and CDR2 (germline): DFQATT, SNEGSKA (reference sequence). The CDR3 loop spans 15 amino acids. The ends lost 2 bases at V and 6 bases at J; junction bases unmatched: 6. The CDR3, as DNA: TGCAGTGCTAGATCCGGACAGGGGGCTCTCAATGAGCAGTTCTTC. This sequence encodes CSARSGQGALNEQFF.

This clonotype was recorded a few times. The chain combines TRBV18 with TRBJ1-1; possibly TRBD1 for D (5 bases). Trimming shortened V by 4 bases and J by 1 base, and 19 bases separated the two germline ends. The germline CDR1 and CDR2 sequences are KGHSH and LQKENI. This CDR3 is built from 17 residues. This CDR3 is CASSLRGTVDPNTEAFF. In DNA form, the CDR3 reads TGTGCCAGCTCACTGAGAGGGACGGTCGACCCGAACACTGAAGCTTTCTTT. The complete variable domain, with remaining parts taken from reference TRBV18 and TRBJ1-1, reads NAGVMQNPRHLVRRRGQEARLRCSPMKGHSHVYWYRQLPEEGLKFMVYLQKENIIDESGMPKERFSAEFPKEGPSILRIQQVVRGDSAAYFCASSLRGTVDPNTEAFFGQGTRLTVV.

The rearrangement joins TRBV2 to TRBJ2-3; D ambiguous. The length of the CDR3 is 10 residues. The germline V and J ends were trimmed by 2 bases and 7 bases, with 1 base remaining between them. Germline V gene lookup returns CDR1 SNHLY and CDR2 FYNNEI. The CDR3 DNA is TGTGCCAGCAGTGAATATACGCAGTATTTT. This translates into CASSEYTQYF.

Regarding this clonotype: At one end the junction does not follow the germline gene, possibly because of a read error. The genes are TRBV7-2 and TRBJ1-3; possible D gene TRBD1, 6 bases. CDR1 is SGHTA, CDR2 FQGNSA, per germline. The CDR3 is 15 residues long. CDR3 protein: CASSLPAGDGNTTYF. The DNA for the CDR3 is TGTGCCAGCAGCTTACCGGCAGGGGATGGAAACACCACATATTTT.

This rearrangement joins TRBV9 to TRBJ2-7; 7 positions match TRBD2. Per the germline V gene, CDR1 is SGDLS and CDR2 is YYNGEE. There are 15 residues in the CDR3. With V trimmed by 0 bases and J by 0 bases, 3 bases remained unmatched. The CDR3 DNA reads TGTGCCAGCAGCGTAGGCCTAGCGGCCTCCTACGAGCAGTACTTC. Amino acid sequence: CASSVGLAASYEQYF.

The chain employs TRBV6-5 and TRBJ2-7; possibly TRBD1 for D (5 bases). Germline CDR1 MNHEY, CDR2 SVGAGI. This CDR3 is built from 14 residues. Trimming stripped 0 bases from V and 1 base from J, with 7 bases between. The CDR3 loop reads CASSYSRQSYEQYF. The CDR3 DNA reads as TGTGCCAGCAGTTACTCGAGACAGTCCTACGAGCAGTACTTC.

This clonotype turned up a few times. The rearrangement links TRBV4-3 to TRBJ1-2; 7 bases are a match to TRBD1. V lost 1 base to trimming and J lost 8 bases; unmatched junction nucleotides: 16. Germline V gene data show CDR1 as LGHNA and CDR2 as YSLEER. CDR3 length equals 17 residues. The CDR3 sequence is CASSQGPTGQISGGYTF. CDR3 in DNA: TGCGCCAGCAGCCAAGGGCCGACAGGGCAGATATCCGGCGGCTACACCTTC.

The V gene is TRBV6-2 or TRBV6-3, the J gene TRBJ2-1; D might be TRBD1 or TRBD2, each matching 5 bases. This CDR3 has 14 residues. The germline gives CDR1 MNHEY, CDR2 SVGEGT. Trimming took off 10 bases at V and 8 bases at J, with 21 bases between the two ends. The CDR3 sequence: CATSEHGTGDEQFF. CDR3 nucleotides: TGTGCCACCTCCGAACATGGGACCGGAGATGAGCAGTTCTTC.

There are a few counts of this clonotype. The chain has TRBV6-2 or TRBV6-3 and TRBJ2-7; D perhaps matches TRBD1 (6 bases). The length of the CDR3 is 17 residues. Trimming removed 5 bases from V and 2 bases from J, with 22 bases in between. CDR1 is MNHEY and CDR2 is SVGEGT in the germline V gene. CDR3 residues: CASSRYRTEKSTYEQYF. DNA of the CDR3: TGTGCCAGCAGTCGATACAGGACAGAGAAGAGTACCTACGAGCAGTACTTC.

The chain carries TRBV10-3 and TRBJ2-1; D ambiguous. CDR3 length: 18 amino acids. Per germline, CDR1 ENHRY and CDR2 SYGVKD. V was shortened by 2 bases and J by 4 bases, with 21 bases between the two germline ends. In DNA form, the CDR3 reads TGTGCCATCAGTGAGCCAACGGGCCTCAAAGACCCGTACAATGAGCAGTTCTTC. Protein: CAISEPTGLKDPYNEQFF.

On this clonotype: An end of the junction differs from the germline gene, which may be a read error. V gene TRBV3-1 combines with J gene TRBJ2-2; D uncertain. CDR1 and CDR2 from the germline V gene are LGHDT and YNNKEL (reference sequence). The CDR3 runs to 13 residues. The CDR3 loop reads CASSWQRTGELFF. The CDR3 DNA reads as TGTGCAAGCAGCTGGCAGCGCACCGGGGAGCTGTTTTTT.

The J gene is TRBJ1-1, the V gene TRBV2; no reliable D call. The CDR3 runs to 11 residues. The germline gives CDR1 SNHLY, CDR2 FYNNEI. Trimming left V 3 bases short and J 11 bases short, with 10 bases between. The chain's CDR3 is CASSEVRKAFF. Here the CDR3 DNA reads TGTGCCAGCAGTGAGGTCCGGAAGGCTTTCTTT. The whole variable domain, filled in from reference TRBV2 and TRBJ1-1, reads EPEVTQTPSHQVTQMGQEVILRCVPISNHLYFYWYRQILGQKVEFLVSFYNNEISEKSEIFDDQFSVERPDGSNFTLKIRSTKLEDSAMYFCASSEVRKAFFGQGTRLTVV.

The genes are TRBV20-1 and TRBJ1-3; no definite D call. The CDR3 sequence is 11 residues long. V was clipped by 1 base and J by 8 bases, with 6 bases between them. Germline lookup yields CDR1 DFQATT and CDR2 SNEGSKA (reference sequence). CDR3 in DNA: TGCAGTGCTAGAGGCGGGGACACCATATATTTT. It is translated as CSARGGDTIYF.

CDR3 bases: TGCGCCAGCAGCGATATTGTCTCTGGGGCCAACGTCCTGACTTTC. This translates into CASSDIVSGANVLTF. The chain has TRBV5-1 and TRBJ2-6; D unresolved. The CDR3 is 15 residues long. Trimming took 4 bases from V and 0 from J, leaving 8 bases between them. Germline CDR1 SGHRS, CDR2 YFSETQ.

The rearrangement joins TRBV12-3 or TRBV12-4 to TRBJ2-1, with TRBD2 matching over 12 bases. Trimming cost V 5 bases and J 5 bases; bases outside gene matches: 4. The CDR3 sequence is 15 residues long. The CDR3 protein is CASSPRLAGDNEQFF. In DNA form, the CDR3 reads TGTGCCAGCAGTCCTAGACTAGCGGGGGACAATGAGCAGTTCTTC.

The chain carries TRBV5-5 and TRBJ2-7; 10 nucleotides match TRBD1. Germline values: CDR1 SGHKS, CDR2 YYEKEE (reference sequence). The CDR3 has 15 amino acids. V trimming: 4 bases; J trimming: 2 bases; junction bases outside the gene matches: 6. In nucleotides, the CDR3 is TGTGCCAGCAGCCGGGGACAGGGGTCACCCTACGAGCAGTACGTC. Protein sequence: CASSRGQGSPYEQYV.